This T cell receptor (beta chain) stems from a study of blood T cell repertoires in COVID-19. Overall study context: Some COVID-19 samples were acute and others convalescent; all came from the United States, Italy and Spain.

Original processing methods: How many nucleated cells were present was estimated from reference gene primer amplification. Data came from immunoSEQ multiplex PCR; TCRdb stores just in-frame clones and leaves some out. That table gives V, J and clone size, and the DNA gave D and trimming. The sample shows about 220,000 clones, about 88% of them seen only once. V lost 8 bases and J 2 bases, leaving 9 bases between the germline ends. This CDR3 has 12 amino acids. Germline CDR1 reads SEHNR; CDR2 reads FQNEAQ (reference sequence). Patients from Seattle were sampled longitudinally, starting during active infection.

The V call is TRBV7-9, the J call TRBJ2-5; D is possibly TRBD2 (6 bases). The TCR sequence derives from a woman aged 50 to 60 with COVID-19, enrolled during active disease. The sequencing sample was made of peripheral blood. The CDR3 protein is CASRGYQETQYF. CDR3 coding DNA: TGTGCCAGCCGGGGGTATCAAGAGACCCAGTACTTC.